This T cell receptor (beta chain) was captured by sequencing in a study of low-dose radiotherapy and immunotherapy resistance in tumors. Stated time point: before trial treatment. TCR amplification ran 20 PCR cycles using constant-region and V-primer adapter primers. TCRdb redid the calling of the reads with MiXCR, one entry per CDR3 protein. Counted here are about 46,000 distinct CDR3 sequences, over 9.5% occurring once; the ten biggest clones make up about 6%. This clonotype was recorded at least ten times. The CDR3 length is 14 residues. CDR1 and CDR2 (germline): SNHLY, FYNNEI. The junction had 4 bases not matched to a gene; V was cut back by 5 bases and J by 2 bases.

The clonotype was recovered from a female donor with ovarian cancer. The specimen comprised PBMCs, sampled before treatment. The gene calls are TRBV2 and TRBJ1-1; 8 nucleotides agree with TRBD1. Here the CDR3 reads CASSLQGGNTEAFF. CDR3 nucleotide sequence: TGTGCCAGCAGTTTACAGGGGGGTAACACTGAAGCTTTCTTT. The complete variable domain, with remaining parts taken from reference TRBV2 and TRBJ1-1, reads EPEVTQTPSHQVTQMGQEVILRCVPISNHLYFYWYRQILGQKVEFLVSFYNNEISEKSEIFDDQFSVERPDGSNFTLKIRSTKLEDSAMYFCASSLQGGNTEAFFGQGTRLTVV.